This T cell receptor beta chain was sequenced for a study of T-cell memory formation after mild COVID-19 (dated by TCRdb to the early 2020s). In terms of the full investigation: TCR sequence clusters from the two donors were found to be largely donor specific. The cohort comprised two young, previously healthy adult volunteers, one female and one male. T-cell clones expanding and contracting after mild COVID-19 in a couple of donors were tracked by longitudinal TCRalpha and TCRbeta repertoire sequencing.

This clonotype was recorded many times. Its recognized antigen is unknown. No qualities accompany the bases; no much larger clone lies one base away. PBMCs were isolated by Ficoll-Paque density gradient centrifugation. Overall study outcomes, separate from this receptor: Only a couple of mild cases were covered in the study, and larger cohorts including severe cases with pre-infection samples were considered necessary. Balanced CD4/CD8 phenotypes were observed for clones contracting from day 15 to 85, whereas a bias towards CD4+ was observed for a second wave of clones expanding from day 15 to 37. Contracting CD4+ clones were located mainly in the CM and EM memory subsets, whereas CD8+ clones were found to be enriched in EMRA. Whether the second-wave clones peaking on day 37 were SARS-CoV-2 specific was not confirmed. Some responding clones were detected in pre-infection memory, suggesting pre-existing cross-reactive memory T cells joined the SARS-CoV-2 response.

The instrument was an Illumina NovaSeq 6000. TCRalpha and TCRbeta cDNA libraries were built by 5'RACE with constant-segment primers, adding sample barcodes and unique molecular identifiers. RNA was extracted from every sample with Trizol reagent. Amplification of the libraries took two PCR steps, and the second step added a second sample barcode plus Illumina TruSeq adapters. The libraries were sequenced on an Illumina NovaSeq using 2 x 150 bp paired-end reads. For the original study's pipeline: Reads were demultiplexed and collapsed into UMI-guided consensus sequences with migec v1.2.7. Using mixcr v2.1.11, UMI consensuses were aligned to TRA and TRB V and J templates and then assembled into clonotypes. Clonotypes were classified as expanded or contracted when called significant by both edgeR and NoisET, with noise models trained on biological replicates. edgeR calls used a false discovery rate-adjusted p below 0.01 and a log2 fold-change threshold of 1. As an exploratory analysis of dynamics, PCA with hierarchical clustering was applied to max-normalized trajectories of the 1000 most abundant clonotypes. Each responding clone was given a CD4 or CD8 phenotype based on the CD4+ and CD8+ repertoires, which had been sequenced separately. Using fastp trimming at Q25 and MiXCR clonotype assembly, TCRdb reanalyzed the public sequencing data and kept in-frame beta chains. Every CDR3 protein is listed once, alongside the most common genes and DNA of its rows. In this record, the V and J calls reflect TCRdb's handling and not the investigators' own analysis. Present in this sample are about 200,000 distinct CDR3 sequences, 9.5% of which were seen just once. The ten biggest clones cover around 3.4% of the sample.

V lost 1 base and J lost 7 bases; the stretch between them is 5 bases long. The germline V gene encodes CDR1 LGHNA and CDR2 YSLEER. The CDR3 runs 13 amino acids, cysteine and phenylalanine included. Only the CDR3 portion is preserved as DNA: 39 bases, with reading frame beginning at the first base. This chain is built from TRBV4-3 and TRBJ1-6; no D gene is confidently identified. Sequences were obtained from PBMCs or a T cell subset sorted from them (not recorded which). This clonotype originated in a man in his late teens or twenties who had mild COVID-19 (a few samples of this study predate the infection). The sample titles of this study are shuffled in the database, so cell type and time point are left out; the donor was told from shared clones. CDR3 reads: CASSQGGNSPLHF. The DNA sequence is as follows: TGCGCCAGCAGCCAAGGAGGCAATTCACCCCTCCACTTT.